One and the same sample provided the 29 T cell receptor beta chains below, sequenced in a study of blood T cell repertoires in COVID-19 (TCRdb year 2020). The library relied on the immunoSEQ multiplex PCR assay. This is the immuneACCESS table as TCRdb keeps it, with only in-frame sequences that have V and J called. A part of the clones is gone; compared with another copy, unresolved V genes explain less than half, and the rest is unexplained. A total of around 300,000 clones appear in this sample, over 75% of them only once. The ten top clones hold about 5% of the sample. The sample consisted of PBMCs or T cells enriched from blood (not recorded which). Every receptor here comes from a man younger than 45 who had recovered from COVID-19.

The CDR3 reads CAWSGPGQTKSRLYGYTF. CDR3 nucleotide sequence: TGTGCCTGGAGTGGCCCGGGACAGACGAAATCCCGTCTATATGGCTACACCTTC. The chain employs TRBV30 and TRBJ1-2; TRBD1 aligns across 7 bases. V gave up 1 base and J gave up 5 bases; unmatched junction bases: 19. The CDR3 has 18 residues. CDR1 and CDR2 (germline): GTSNPN, SVGIG (reference sequence).

The J gene is TRBJ1-1, the V gene TRBV5-5; D may be TRBD1 (5 bases). The V gene lost 4 bases and the J gene lost 0 bases, with 10 bases spanning the gap. Germline-derived CDR1 and CDR2 are SGHKS and YYEKEE (reference sequence). The CDR3 contains 14 residues. The CDR3 spells CASSMTAMNTEAFF. The CDR3 DNA sequence: TGTGCCAGCAGCATGACAGCGATGAACACTGAAGCTTTCTTT.

The J gene is TRBJ2-1, the V gene TRBV4-2; 11 bases match TRBD2. V shed 0 bases and J 3 bases; nucleotides not matched to a gene: 7. Per the germline V gene, CDR1 is LGHNA and CDR2 is YNFKEQ. This CDR3 has 18 amino acids. For the CDR3, the DNA is TGTGCCAGCAGCCAAGACCCATCCGGGACTAGCGGCTACAATGAGCAGTTCTTC. Protein: CASSQDPSGTSGYNEQFF.

The CDR3 loop is CASSQVLAGGWDTQYF. The DNA of the CDR3 is TGTGCCAGCAGCCAAGTACTAGCGGGGGGTTGGGATACGCAGTATTTT. V usage is TRBV3-1 (or the pseudogene TRBV3-2) and J usage is TRBJ2-3; the match to TRBD2 covers 12 bases. Trimming at V came to 1 base and at J to 6 bases, leaving 5 bases not matched to a gene. Germline-derived CDR1 and CDR2 are LGHDT and YNNKEL (reference sequence). The CDR3 is 16 amino acids.

CDR3 coding DNA: TGTGCCAGTAGTCCTAAATCACTAGCGGGGGGGCTCTTCGGTGAGCAGTTCTTC. Protein product: CASSPKSLAGGLFGEQFF. This chain uses TRBV19 with TRBJ2-1; 13 positions agree with TRBD2. From germline, CDR1 is LNHDA and CDR2 SQIVND (reference sequence). The CDR3 consists of 18 residues. V lost 5 bases and J lost 9; bases outside the gene matches: 16.

The sample holds one count of this clone. The chain employs TRBV28 and TRBJ1-2; tentatively, D is TRBD1 (6 bases). There are 16 residues in the CDR3. Germline-derived CDR1 and CDR2 are MDHEN and SYDVKM. The V end lost 5 bases, the J end lost 0 bases, and 16 bases lay between the germline ends. The CDR3 spells CASSEVSTGANYGYTF. Written as DNA, the CDR3 is TGTGCCAGCAGTGAAGTATCGACAGGAGCTAACTATGGCTACACCTTC.

This clone was counted a single time. The J gene is TRBJ1-2, the V gene TRBV27; the D gene is possibly TRBD1 (5 bases). Germline V gene lookup returns CDR1 MNHEY and CDR2 SMNVEV (reference sequence). Trimming stripped 4 bases from V and 0 bases from J, with 12 bases between. The CDR3 covers 15 residues. CDR3 protein: CASSWSTGSNYGYTF. The CDR3 coding sequence is TGTGCCAGCAGTTGGAGTACAGGTTCTAACTATGGCTACACCTTC.

The chain couples TRBV6-1 to TRBJ1-2; D is undetermined. Trimming removed 3 bases from V and 1 base from J, with 15 bases in between. CDR1 is MNHNS, CDR2 SASEGT, per germline. CDR3 length: 16 amino acids. The CDR3 spells CASSDGRDIFNYGYTF. DNA for the CDR3: TGTGCCAGCAGTGATGGCAGAGACATCTTTAACTATGGCTACACCTTC.

This chain connects TRBV5-4 to TRBJ2-3; the D is unclear. CDR1 and CDR2 (germline): SGHNT, YYREEE (reference sequence). There are 12 residues in the CDR3. The V and J ends lost 4 bases and 2 bases respectively, with 5 bases between them. The CDR3 protein is CASSDITDTQYF. The CDR3, as DNA: TGTGCCAGCAGCGACATCACAGATACGCAGTATTTT.

For this clone: One end of the junction does not line up with germline, which may come from a read error. The V and J genes are TRBV27 and TRBJ2-7; a possible D gene is TRBD1 (5 bases). Germline CDR1 is MNHEY and CDR2 is SMNVEV (reference sequence). CDR3 length: 16 amino acids. In nucleotides, the CDR3 is TGTGCCAGCAGTGTATCCACAGGTAGTCATCCCTACGAGCAGTACTTC. It codes for CASSVSTGSHPYEQYF.

The rearrangement links TRBV30 to TRBJ2-2; D is unresolved. This CDR3 comprises 12 residues. Trimming stripped 3 bases from V and 8 bases from J, with 10 bases between. Germline loops: CDR1 GTSNPN, CDR2 SVGIG (reference sequence). This CDR3 reads CAWRPNTGELFF. The CDR3 DNA sequence: TGTGCCTGGAGGCCTAATACTGGGGAGCTGTTTTTT.

Here the CDR3 reads CASSQQGFGNTIYF. Written as DNA, the CDR3 is TGTGCCAGCAGTCAACAGGGTTTCGGAAACACCATATATTTT. The chain uses TRBV11-1 and TRBJ1-3; the D gene is possibly TRBD1 (6 bases). Trimming cost V 6 bases and J 4 bases, with 13 bases left between them. CDR1 is SGHAT and CDR2 is FQDESV in the germline V gene (reference sequence). The CDR3 covers 14 residues.

The rearrangement uses TRBV21-1 and TRBJ1-2. TRBV21-1 is termed a pseudogene. CDR3 size: 14 residues. The CDR3 DNA is TGTGCCAGCAGCAAAGCGGCCGGGTTCTATGGCTACACCTTC. As protein: CASSKAAGFYGYTF.

The chain carries TRBV5-1 and TRBJ1-2, with D possibly being TRBD1 (6 bases). The CDR3 runs 15 residues. Germline CDR1 is SGHRS and CDR2 is YFSETQ. V dropped 2 bases and J dropped 3 bases, with 14 bases sitting between them. The CDR3 DNA reads TGCGCCAGCAGCTTCCTCAGGGGCGCGGACTATGGCTACACCTTC. Protein: CASSFLRGADYGYTF.

This chain joins TRBV19 and TRBJ2-2, with D uncertain. CDR1 LNHDA and CDR2 SQIVND come from the germline V gene (reference sequence). Trimming shortened V by 1 base and J by 2 bases, and 5 bases separated the two germline ends. The CDR3 spans 14 residues. The CDR3: CASSIAQNTGELFF. The CDR3 DNA follows: TGTGCCAGTAGTATAGCCCAAAACACCGGGGAGCTGTTTTTT.

This chain connects TRBV18 to TRBJ2-5; no firm D call. Trimming left V 2 bases short and J 4 bases short, with 5 bases between. CDR1 and CDR2 from the germline V gene are KGHSH and LQKENI. CDR3 length equals 12 residues. The CDR3 loop reads CASSPTPETQYF. CDR3 DNA: TGTGCCAGCTCACCAACACCAGAGACCCAGTACTTC.

This clone was recorded only once. Written as DNA, the CDR3 is TGTGCCACCAGCAGAGATAAAGGGGTGAACACTGAAGCTTTCTTT. Translated, it gives CATSRDKGVNTEAFF. The rearrangement links TRBV15 to TRBJ1-1; maybe TRBD1 (5 bases). Germline loops: CDR1 LNHNV, CDR2 YYDKDF (reference sequence). V lost 0 bases and J 0 bases, leaving 8 bases between the germline ends. The CDR3 consists of 15 residues.

This clone has only a few counts. The identical CDR3 is also encoded by other nucleotide sequences in the sample. This chain joins TRBV12-3 or TRBV12-4 and TRBJ1-1; D gene uncertain. Trimming stripped 3 bases from V and 1 base from J, with 6 bases between. This CDR3 contains 13 residues. CDR3: CASSLTKNTEAFF. CDR3 nucleotides: TGTGCCAGCAGTTTGACAAAGAACACTGAAGCTTTCTTT.

The chain joins TRBV6-5 to TRBJ2-7; tentative D call: TRBD1 (6 bases). The CDR3 loop spans 16 amino acids. Germline V gene lookup returns CDR1 MNHEY and CDR2 SVGAGI. Trimming shortened V by 0 bases and J by 3 bases, and 15 bases separated the two germline ends. The CDR3 is CASSYSWGQKFYEQYF. DNA for the CDR3: TGTGCCAGCAGTTACTCTTGGGGACAAAAATTCTACGAGCAGTACTTC.

The chain carries TRBV4-1 and TRBJ2-7; 9 nucleotides match TRBD1. Germline V gene lookup returns CDR1 MGHRA and CDR2 YSYEKL. The CDR3 sequence is 16 residues long. V trimming: 4 bases; J trimming: 2 bases; junction bases outside the gene matches: 9. CDR3 sequence: CASSPRRQGVPYEQYF. The DNA for the CDR3 is TGCGCCAGCAGCCCTCGCAGACAGGGGGTCCCCTACGAGCAGTACTTC.

This chain uses TRBV4-1 with TRBJ2-1, with D possibly being TRBD1 (6 bases). The V and J ends lost 4 bases and 2 bases respectively, with 12 bases between them. The CDR3 loop spans 15 amino acids. Germline lookup yields CDR1 MGHRA and CDR2 YSYEKL. The CDR3: CASSRRDTTYNEQFF. The CDR3 region has the DNA TGCGCCAGCAGCCGCCGGGACACGACCTACAATGAGCAGTTCTTC.

The chain carries TRBV5-6 and TRBJ2-1; D is perhaps TRBD2 (5 bases). CDR1 SGHDT and CDR2 YYEEEE come from the germline V gene. The V and J ends lost 2 bases and 5 bases respectively, with 11 bases between them. The CDR3 consists of 14 residues. Here the CDR3 DNA reads TGTGCCAGCAGCTTAGGACTTCTCGACAATGAGCAGTTCTTC. Translated, it gives CASSLGLLDNEQFF. Together with reference TRBV5-6 and TRBJ2-1, the CDR3 gives the full variable domain: DAGVTQSPTHLIKTRGQQVTLRCSPKSGHDTVSWYQQALGQGPQFIFQYYEEEERQRGNFPDRFSGHQFPNYSSELNVNALLLGDSALYLCASSLGLLDNEQFFGPGTRLTVL.

The CDR3 region is CASSLGGVNEKLFF. The CDR3 coding sequence is TGTGCCAGCAGCCTCGGCGGGGTGAATGAAAAACTGTTTTTT. This chain joins TRBV14 and TRBJ1-4; D not resolved. Germline V gives CDR1 SGHDN, CDR2 FVKESK. V was clipped by 4 bases and J by 5 bases, with 11 bases between them. The CDR3 is 14 amino acids.

The CDR3, as DNA: TGTGCCTGGAGTGCCCTAGCGGGGGGAACCGGGGAGCTGTTTTTT. Encoded protein: CAWSALAGGTGELFF. This sequence joins TRBV30 and TRBJ2-2, with 11 bases fitting TRBD2. The ends lost 1 base at V and 5 bases at J; junction bases unmatched: 3. This CDR3 has 15 amino acids. Germline CDR1 GTSNPN, CDR2 SVGIG (reference sequence).

The rearrangement uses TRBV5-1 and TRBJ1-6; 9 bases fit TRBD1. The CDR3 runs to 14 residues. Germline CDR1 reads SGHRS; CDR2 reads YFSETQ. V trimming: 5 bases; J trimming: 7 bases; junction bases outside the gene matches: 4. The CDR3 sequence: CASRLGQGNSPLHF. CDR3 DNA sequence: TGCGCCAGCAGGCTGGGACAGGGAAATTCACCCCTCCACTTT.

The V call is TRBV21-1, the J call TRBJ2-4; the table's D call, TRBD2, was not checked against the DNA. TRBV21-1 is deemed a pseudogene. The CDR3 sequence is 12 residues long. Here the CDR3 DNA reads TGTGCCAGCAGCAAGGTGCGGGGGATGGAGTACTTC. Translation gives CASSKVRGMEYF.

The V call is TRBV28, the J call TRBJ1-3; D might be TRBD1 (5 bases). Germline V lookup: CDR1 MDHEN, CDR2 SYDVKM. Trimming removed 3 bases from V and 6 bases from J, with 12 bases in between. The CDR3 loop spans 14 amino acids. CDR3 loop: CASSFGGVENTIYF. The DNA of the CDR3 is TGTGCCAGCAGTTTTGGAGGGGTCGAAAACACCATATATTTT.

The CDR3: CASSNLGKGVFEAFF. The CDR3 region has the DNA TGTGCCAGCAGCAACCTCGGAAAGGGAGTGTTTGAAGCTTTCTTT. The chain links TRBV6-2 or TRBV6-3 to TRBJ1-1; D not certain. The CDR3 covers 15 residues. With 6 bases removed from V and 7 bases from J, the gap between germline ends came to 21 bases. From germline, CDR1 is MNHEY and CDR2 SVGEGT.

The gene calls are TRBV5-3 and TRBJ1-5; D remains ambiguous. TRBV5-3 is labeled an ORF, and its function is uncertain. The V and J ends lost 4 bases and 4 bases respectively, with 12 bases between them. This CDR3 is built from 14 residues. CDR3 loop: CARSPPGGNQPQHF. The CDR3 DNA follows: TGTGCCAGAAGCCCGCCGGGAGGAAATCAGCCCCAGCATTTT.